Below, one TCR beta chain is given with its context. This record belongs to a study of Graves' ophthalmopathy and Graves' hyperthyroidism. The germline V gene has CDR1 SEHNR and CDR2 FQNEAQ (reference sequence). This CDR3 spans 16 amino acids. Trimming cost V 1 base and J 8 bases; bases outside gene matches: 6. RNA transcripts served as template for amplifying TCR beta CDR3 sequences. RT-PCR was first run with HTBI primers, then multiplex PCR in a second round. Using its own MiXCR run on the multiplex PCR reads, TCRdb lists one record per CDR3 protein. Counted here are about 740,000 distinct CDR3 sequences, 35% to 50% occurring once; the ten biggest clones make up approximately 43%. Under 3 months in duration, the ophthalmopathy in affected donors had moderate-to-severe activity, CAS ≥3 and NOSPECS ≥4. Fresh peripheral blood (approximately 10 ml) yielded the PBMCs.

Sequencing was done on a sample of peripheral blood. The chain employs TRBV7-9 and TRBJ1-6; 9 bases agree with TRBD1. The receptor comes from an adult man with Graves' ophthalmopathy. The CDR3 loop is CASSLEERTGDSPLHF. DNA for the CDR3: TGTGCCAGCAGCTTAGAAGAAAGGACAGGGGATTCACCCCTCCACTTT. The variable domain in full, with the rest retrieved from reference TRBV7-9 and TRBJ1-6, is DTGVSQNPRHKITKRGQNVTFRCDPISEHNRLYWYRQTLGQGPEFLTYFQNEAQLEKSRLLSDRFSAERPKGSFSTLEIQRTEQGDSAMYLCASSLEERTGDSPLHFGNGTRLTVT.